This entry is about one T cell receptor (beta chain). Its antigen is currently unknown. Produced via immunoSEQ multiplex PCR; TCRdb's table is partial and in-frame only. The data contain approximately 90,000 clones, roughly nine tenths of them seen just once; the ten biggest clones take up roughly 8.9%. This entry comes from a study of OX40 agonist ivuxolimab in advanced cancers. Study background: Earlier anti-PD-1, anti-PD-L1 or anti-CTLA-4 therapy was permitted; roughly 42% had received some. Whole-study findings and limits: Normalized T-cell clonal expansion was also low in a subset of nonresponders. Average numbers of expanded clones were greater in CD8+ T cells than in CD4+.

The V and J ends lost 4 bases and 7 bases respectively, with 11 bases between them. Germline CDR1 MDHEN, CDR2 SYDVKM. The CDR3 has 14 residues. The chain couples TRBV28 to TRBJ1-6; D remains unclear. The starting material was CD4+ or CD8+ T cells sorted from blood, obtained in a trial of the OX40 agonist ivuxolimab. The receptor comes from an adult with an advanced solid tumor such as melanoma, head and neck, liver or kidney cancer. The CDR3 DNA reads TGTGCCAGCAGTTCTCAGGTGGGAAATTCACCCCTCCACTTT. This codes for CASSSQVGNSPLHF.